These T cell receptor beta chains were read from a single sample in a study of T cells in narcolepsy. Using immunoSEQ multiplex PCR, the repertoire was profiled, and TCRdb retains in-frame clones only, with some absent. The top ten clones hold 0.5% to 0.85% of a sample with under 40,000 clones, 75% to 90% of them seen once. The sequenced sample was memory (CD45RA-) CD4+ T cells from blood. Receptors originate from a human donor in good health. The CDR3 runs from the conserved cysteine through the conserved F or W. The D gene is left open where the match is weak. Clone size, where shown, is once, few, many, or a class for clones that have expanded.

d_call	clone_size	v_call	j_call	cdr3_nt	cdr3_aa
TRBD1	-	TRBV19	TRBJ1-1	TGTGCCAGTAGATTCCGACAGGGAAACACTGAAGCTTTCTTT	CASRFRQGNTEAFF
-	-	TRBV5-8	TRBJ1-2	TGTGCCAGCAGCCGGGGGAGAGGCATTAACTATGGCTACACCTTC	CASSRGRGINYGYTF
-	-	TRBV7-6	TRBJ1-2	TGTGCCAGCAGCTTAGTGGAGGGGGGAGGCTACACCTTC	CASSLVEGGGYTF
TRBD1	-	TRBV5-5	TRBJ2-1	TGTGCCAGCAGCTTGGGGACAGGTCCCTTTTACAATGAGCAGTTCTTC	CASSLGTGPFYNEQFF
TRBD2	-	TRBV11-1	TRBJ2-5	TGTGCCAGCAGCCGGACTAGCGGTGACCAAGAGACCCAGTACTTC	CASSRTSGDQETQYF
-	once	TRBV5-1	TRBJ1-1	TGCGCCAGCAGCCGCGACAGCGCTAACACTGAAGCTTTCTTT	CASSRDSANTEAFF
-	once	TRBV15	TRBJ1-2	TGTGCCACCAGCCCCGACAGTCTTAACTATGGCTACACCTTC	CATSPDSLNYGYTF
-	-	TRBV15	TRBJ2-1	TGTGCCACCAGCAGAGATCAGGGGGAGCAGTTCTTC	CATSRDQGEQFF
TRBD1	-	TRBV27	TRBJ1-1	TGTGCCAGCAGTTTACAGACAGGGGCTTTTATTGTAGGAGCTTTCTTT	CASSLQTGAFIVGAFF
-	-	TRBV6-5	TRBJ1-5	TGTGCCAGCAGTTACTCGGGACCGAATCAGGCCCAGCATTTT	CASSYSGPNQAQHF
-	once	TRBV5-6	TRBJ1-1	TGTGCCAGTGGACGGGGGGACGTTTTGAACACTGAAGCTTTCTTT	CASGRGDVLNTEAFF
-	-	TRBV20-1	TRBJ1-1	TGCAGTGCCACTCCCCAGACCAGAGCTTTCTTT	CSATPQTRAFF
TRBD2	-	TRBV7-2	TRBJ2-1	TGTGCCAGCAGCTCTTCGGGAGGGGTGCACGGAAAGCAGTTCTTC	CASSSSGGVHGKQFF
TRBD2	-	TRBV5-1	TRBJ2-5	TGCGCCAGCATTCGACGTCCGGGGGGTAGAGAGACCCAGTACTTC	CASIRRPGGRETQYF
-	once	TRBV7-9	TRBJ1-4	TGTGCCAGCAGCAGAACAGGGAATAGAGGTGAAAAACTGTTTTTT	CASSRTGNRGEKLFF
-	-	TRBV4-2	TRBJ2-1	TGTGCCAGCAGCCCATCCGGGACTTTTAGCTCCTACAATGAGCAGTTCTTC	CASSPSGTFSSYNEQFF
TRBD1	-	TRBV28	TRBJ2-3	TGTGCCAGCAGTCCTTGGACAGGTACAGATACGCAGTATTTT	CASSPWTGTDTQYF
-	-	TRBV25-1	TRBJ1-4	TGTGCCAGCAGTGAAATCAGTGCCGATGAAAAACTGTTTTTT	CASSEISADEKLFF
TRBD1	few	TRBV2	TRBJ1-1	TGTGCCAGCAGGCTAGGGGGCTTGACTGAAGCTTTCTTT	CASRLGGLTEAFF
-	-	TRBV5-1	TRBJ1-2	TGCGCCAGCAGCCCGGGTTACAGGGAAGTAAGCGGCTACACCTTC	CASSPGYREVSGYTF
-	-	TRBV6-1	TRBJ2-1	TGTGCCAGCAGTCATTCAGGCAACTCCTACAATGAGCAGTTCTTC	CASSHSGNSYNEQFF
-	-	TRBV7-2	TRBJ1-6	TGTGCCAGCAGCTCGGTTCATAATTCACCCCTCCACTTT	CASSSVHNSPLHF
TRBD1	-	TRBV7-2	TRBJ2-5	TGTGCCAGCAGCTTAGCGTTAGGGCGACAGGGCCCTCAAGAGACCCAGTACTTC	CASSLALGRQGPQETQYF
TRBD2	-	TRBV7-2	TRBJ2-4	TGTGCCAGCAGCTTAGATGGAGGAGCGGGAACTAAAAACATTCAGTACTTC	CASSLDGGAGTKNIQYF
TRBD2	-	TRBV19	TRBJ2-6	TGTGCCAGTACTGAAGCGGGGGGCCCTGGGGCCAACGTCCTGACTTTC	CASTEAGGPGANVLTF
TRBD1	-	TRBV6-1	TRBJ1-5	TGTGCCAGCAGTGAGGGGAGGGGGCCAAATCAGCCCCAGCATTTT	CASSEGRGPNQPQHF
TRBD2	-	TRBV27	TRBJ2-3	TGTGCCAGCAGTCCCTACCCAGTGTCTCGGGGGGGGCCAGATACGCAGTATTTT	CASSPYPVSRGGPDTQYF
-	-	TRBV5-1	TRBJ1-1	TGCGCCAGCAGCTTGGGTTGGGGCGGCACTGAAGCTTTCTTT	CASSLGWGGTEAFF
TRBD1	-	TRBV5-1	TRBJ2-3	TGCGCCAGCAGCCTGGGACAGTCACTGATCACAGATACGCAGTATTTT	CASSLGQSLITDTQYF
-	-	TRBV4-1	TRBJ1-5	TGCGCCAGCAGCCAGACATATAGCAATCAGCCCCAGCATTTT	CASSQTYSNQPQHF
TRBD2	-	TRBV5-1	TRBJ2-5	TGCGCCAGCAGCTGGACTAGCGGAGAGACCCAGTACTTC	CASSWTSGETQYF
-	few	TRBV14	TRBJ1-2	TGTGCCAGCAGCCCCGTCCCGCGGGGTGGCTACACCTTC	CASSPVPRGGYTF
-	-	TRBV9	TRBJ2-2	TGTGCCAGCAGCGTAGTGACGGACACCGGGGAGCTGTTTTTT	CASSVVTDTGELFF
-	-	TRBV2	TRBJ2-1	TGTGCCAACCGGGATAGGCAGGGAAATGGTGAGCAGTTCTTC	CANRDRQGNGEQFF
-	once	TRBV7-9	TRBJ1-4	TGTGCCAGCAGCTTATCAGACCAAACGGAAAAACTGTTTTTT	CASSLSDQTEKLFF
-	-	TRBV27	TRBJ2-1	TGTGCCAGCAGTCGCTACAATGAGCAGTTCTTC	CASSRYNEQFF
-	-	TRBV2	TRBJ1-1	TGTGCCAGCAGTGTACTCGTTGGCGTGAACACTGAAGCTTTCTTT	CASSVLVGVNTEAFF
-	-	TRBV2	TRBJ2-1	TGTGCCAGCAGTGCGGAGCTTTATAATGAGCAGTTCTTC	CASSAELYNEQFF
-	few	TRBV6-4	TRBJ1-1	TGTGCCAGCAGTGACGAGGTGAACACTGAAGCTTTCTTT	CASSDEVNTEAFF
-	-	TRBV1	TRBJ1-6	TGCACCAGCAGCTTACAGAAGGGTAATTCACCCCTCCACTTT	CTSSLQKGNSPLHF
-	-	TRBV7-2	TRBJ1-3	TGTGCCAGCAGCGAGGCGGGCCCGAGGGGAAACACCATATATTTT	CASSEAGPRGNTIYF
-	few	TRBV7-8	TRBJ2-5	TGTGCCAGCAGCGACGGGTCACAAGAGACCCAGTACTTC	CASSDGSQETQYF
TRBD1	-	TRBV7-2	TRBJ2-2	TGTGCCAGCAGCCGAACAGGGGGCTCCGGGGAGCTGTTTTTT	CASSRTGGSGELFF
-	-	TRBV7-2	TRBJ2-2	TGTGCCAGCAGCTATTCGAGGAGGGGTCGTACCGGGGAGCTGTTTTTT	CASSYSRRGRTGELFF
-	-	TRBV14	TRBJ1-2	TGTGCCAGCAGCCAAAGAGCAGCTGCCTCTAACTATGGCTACACCTTC	CASSQRAAASNYGYTF
TRBD1	-	TRBV11-2	TRBJ2-6	TGTGCCAGCAGCTTGACAGGGTCTGGGGCCAACGTCCTGACTTTC	CASSLTGSGANVLTF
TRBD1	-	TRBV5-1	TRBJ1-6	TGCGCCAGCAGCTGGGACAGGGGTTCACCCCTCCACTTT	CASSWDRGSPLHF
-	once	TRBV27	TRBJ1-1	TGTGCCAGCAGCCCCCCTAGGGGCGCGGGGACTGAAGCTTTCTTT	CASSPPRGAGTEAFF
TRBD1	-	TRBV7-8	TRBJ2-2	TGTGCCAGCAGCTTACTGTCAGGGGGCGCCTGGGACACCGGGGAGCTGTTTTTT	CASSLLSGGAWDTGELFF
-	-	TRBV28	TRBJ2-3	TGTGCCAGCAGTGGACGGGGGACCTACACAGATACGCAGTATTTT	CASSGRGTYTDTQYF
-	-	TRBV25-1	TRBJ1-2	TGTGCCAGCAGTGAAGGGGGGTTAGGCTACACCTTC	CASSEGGLGYTF
-	-	TRBV4-1	TRBJ1-3	TGCGCCAGCAGCCAAGATCGGGGTTCTGGAAACACCATATATTTT	CASSQDRGSGNTIYF
-	-	TRBV2	TRBJ2-6	TGTGCCAGCAGTAAGCTCTCTGGGGCCAACGTCCTGACTTTC	CASSKLSGANVLTF
TRBD1	-	TRBV4-1	TRBJ2-1	TGCGCCAGCAGCCAACCGGGACAGCTCTACAATGAGCAGTTCTTC	CASSQPGQLYNEQFF
-	-	TRBV5-4	TRBJ1-1	TGTGCCAGCAGCTCCCGATCCGAAGCTTTCTTT	CASSSRSEAFF
TRBD1	-	TRBV7-2	TRBJ2-3	TGTGCCAGCAGCTCCCGAACCCGGGACAGAGTCACAGATACGCAGTATTTT	CASSSRTRDRVTDTQYF
-	few	TRBV7-8	TRBJ2-7	TGTGCCAGCAGCCCCCGGACAGCCCTTTACGAGCAGTACTTC	CASSPRTALYEQYF
TRBD1	-	TRBV6-6	TRBJ1-5	TGTGCCAGCACCTTTTCGCCCAGGGGGAGCAATCAGCCCCAGCATTTT	CASTFSPRGSNQPQHF
-	-	TRBV19	TRBJ1-5	TGTGCCAGTAGTATCGTAGGACAGCTTCTCGGGGTGCATCAGCCCCAGCATTTT	CASSIVGQLLGVHQPQHF